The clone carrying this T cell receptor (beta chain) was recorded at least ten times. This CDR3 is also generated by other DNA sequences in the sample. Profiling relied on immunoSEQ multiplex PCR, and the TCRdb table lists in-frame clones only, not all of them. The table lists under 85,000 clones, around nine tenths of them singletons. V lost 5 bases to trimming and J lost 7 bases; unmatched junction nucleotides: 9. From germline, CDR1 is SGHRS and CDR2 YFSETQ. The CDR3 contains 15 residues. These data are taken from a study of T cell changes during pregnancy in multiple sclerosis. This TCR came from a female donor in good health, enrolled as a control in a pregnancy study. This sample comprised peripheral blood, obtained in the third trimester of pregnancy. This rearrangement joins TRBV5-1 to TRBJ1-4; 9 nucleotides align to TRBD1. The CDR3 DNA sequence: TGCGCCAGCAGTCCCGGAGGGGGACAGGGTGAAAAACTGTTTTTT. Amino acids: CASSPGGGQGEKLFF. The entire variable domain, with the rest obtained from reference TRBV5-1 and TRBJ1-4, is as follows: KAGVTQTPRYLIKTRGQQVTLSCSPISGHRSVSWYQQTPGQGLQFLFEYFSETQRNKGNFPGRFSGRQFSNSRSEMNVSTLELGDSALYLCASSPGGGQGEKLFFGSGTQLSVL.